This T cell receptor (beta chain) appears in the sequencing data of a study of regulatory T cells in long-lasting Graves disease. Study outcomes and limitations: For persistent Graves' patients, TCR diversity was lower than for newly diagnosed ones. TRBV28, TRBJ1-2 and TRBJ2-5 emerged as the favored segments in persistent disease.

The TCR beta library used iRepertoire HTBI primers with Arm-PCR amplification of CDR3. TCRdb redid the calling of the multiplex PCR reads with MiXCR, one entry per CDR3 protein. The sample includes about 660,000 distinct CDR3 sequences, about 32% of them seen just once. CDR1 and CDR2 (germline): DFQATT, SNEGSKA (reference sequence). V lost 0 bases to trimming and J lost 3 bases, with 6 bases between them. The CDR3 is made up of 12 amino acids. A few counts support this clonotype. The antigen is undetermined. As for time point: persistent/refractory GD, antithyroid drugs over 5 years with positive TRAb. With RNA extracted from PBMCs as input, the TCR library was made.

The sample here was peripheral blood mononuclear cells (PBMCs), taken when the disease was refractory, from a patient treated with antithyroid drugs. This receptor was taken from a female donor with Graves disease. The rearrangement links TRBV20-1 to TRBJ2-7, with D uncertain. The CDR3 bases are TGCAGTGCTAGAGATGACGGCTACGAGCAGTACTTC. Translated: CSARDDGYEQYF.